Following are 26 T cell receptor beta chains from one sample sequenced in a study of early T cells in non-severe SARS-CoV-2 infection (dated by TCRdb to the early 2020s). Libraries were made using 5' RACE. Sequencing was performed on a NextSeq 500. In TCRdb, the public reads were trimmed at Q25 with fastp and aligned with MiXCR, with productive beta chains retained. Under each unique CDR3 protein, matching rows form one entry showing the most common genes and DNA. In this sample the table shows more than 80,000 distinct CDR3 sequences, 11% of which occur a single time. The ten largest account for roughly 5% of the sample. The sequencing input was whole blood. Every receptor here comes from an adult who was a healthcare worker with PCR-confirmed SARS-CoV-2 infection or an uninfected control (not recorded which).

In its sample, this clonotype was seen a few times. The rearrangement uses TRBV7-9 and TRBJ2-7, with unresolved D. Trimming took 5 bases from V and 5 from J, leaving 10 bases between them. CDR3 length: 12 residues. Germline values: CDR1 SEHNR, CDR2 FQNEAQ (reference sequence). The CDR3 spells CASSPPLDEQYF. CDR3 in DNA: TGTGCCAGCAGCCCCCCCCTGGACGAGCAGTACTTC.

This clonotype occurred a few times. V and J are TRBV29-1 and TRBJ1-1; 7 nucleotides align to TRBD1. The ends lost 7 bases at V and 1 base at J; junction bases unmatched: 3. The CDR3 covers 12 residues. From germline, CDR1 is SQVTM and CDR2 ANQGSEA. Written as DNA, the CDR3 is TGCAGCGCCGGGACAGCGAACACTGAAGCTTTCTTT. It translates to CSAGTANTEAFF.

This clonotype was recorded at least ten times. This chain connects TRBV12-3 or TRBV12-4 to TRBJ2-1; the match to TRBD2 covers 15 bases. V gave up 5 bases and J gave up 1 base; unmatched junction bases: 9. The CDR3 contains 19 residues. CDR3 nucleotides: TGTGCCAGCAGTACCTACGGACTAGCGGGGGGGCCGTCCTACAATGAGCAGTTCTTC. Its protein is CASSTYGLAGGPSYNEQFF.

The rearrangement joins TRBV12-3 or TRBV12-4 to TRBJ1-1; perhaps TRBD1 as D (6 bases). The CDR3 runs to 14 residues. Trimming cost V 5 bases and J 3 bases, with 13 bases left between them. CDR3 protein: CASSTTGTHTEAFF. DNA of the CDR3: TGTGCCAGCAGTACCACAGGGACCCACACTGAAGCTTTCTTT.

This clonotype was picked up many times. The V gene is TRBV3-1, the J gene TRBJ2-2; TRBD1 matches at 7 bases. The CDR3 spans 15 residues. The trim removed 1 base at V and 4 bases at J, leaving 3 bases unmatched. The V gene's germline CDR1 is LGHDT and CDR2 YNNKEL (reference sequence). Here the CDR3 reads CASSQVSGGTGELFF. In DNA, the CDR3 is TGTGCCAGCAGCCAAGTCTCAGGGGGCACCGGGGAGCTGTTTTTT.

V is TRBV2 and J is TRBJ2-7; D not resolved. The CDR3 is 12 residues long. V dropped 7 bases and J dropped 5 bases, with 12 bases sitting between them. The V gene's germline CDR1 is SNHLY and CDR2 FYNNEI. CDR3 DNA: TGTGCCAGCACCGATGATATCCACGAGCAGTACTTC. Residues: CASTDDIHEQYF.

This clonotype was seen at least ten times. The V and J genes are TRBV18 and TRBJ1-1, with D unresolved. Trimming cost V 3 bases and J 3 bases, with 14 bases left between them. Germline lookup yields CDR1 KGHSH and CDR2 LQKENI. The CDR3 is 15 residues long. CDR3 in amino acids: CASSPRPGDDTEAFF. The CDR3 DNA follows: TGTGCCAGCTCACCGAGGCCAGGCGACGACACTGAAGCTTTCTTT.

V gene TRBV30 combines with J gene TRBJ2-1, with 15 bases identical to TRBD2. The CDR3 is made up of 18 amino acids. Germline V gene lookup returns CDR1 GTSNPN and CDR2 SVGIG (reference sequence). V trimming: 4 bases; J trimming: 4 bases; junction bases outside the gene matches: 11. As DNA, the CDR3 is TGTGCCTGGAAAACCAGGACTAGCGGGAGGGCCAAATACAATGAGCAGTTCTTC. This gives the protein CAWKTRTSGRAKYNEQFF.

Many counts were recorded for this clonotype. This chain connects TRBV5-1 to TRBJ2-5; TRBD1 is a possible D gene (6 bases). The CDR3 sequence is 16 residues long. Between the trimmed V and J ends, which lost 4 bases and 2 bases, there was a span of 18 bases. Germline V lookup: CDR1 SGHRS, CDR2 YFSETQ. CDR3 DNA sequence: TGCGCCAGCAGCCCAAGCGGACTCAGGGGACAAGAGACCCAGTACTTC. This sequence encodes CASSPSGLRGQETQYF.

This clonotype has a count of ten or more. CDR3 in amino acids: CSPRVTIYF. DNA for the CDR3: TGCAGCCCCCGCGTCACCATATATTTT. This chain connects TRBV29-1 to TRBJ1-3; no firm D call. Germline CDR1 is SQVTM and CDR2 is ANQGSEA. V shed 8 bases and J shed 9 bases, with 8 bases lying between them. The length of the CDR3 is 9 residues.

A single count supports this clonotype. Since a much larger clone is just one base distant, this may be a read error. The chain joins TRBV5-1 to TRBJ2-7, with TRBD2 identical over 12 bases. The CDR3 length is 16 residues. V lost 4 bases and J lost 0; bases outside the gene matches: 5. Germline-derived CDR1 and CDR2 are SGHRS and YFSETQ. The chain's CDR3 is CASSRTSGDLSYEQYF. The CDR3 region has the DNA TGCGCCAGCAGCCGGACTAGCGGGGACCTCTCCTACGAGCAGTACTTC.

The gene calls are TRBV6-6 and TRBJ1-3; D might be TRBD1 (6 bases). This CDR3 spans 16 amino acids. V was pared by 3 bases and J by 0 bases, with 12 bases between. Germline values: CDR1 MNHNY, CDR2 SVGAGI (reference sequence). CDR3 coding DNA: TGTGCCAGCAGTTATGACAGGCCCATCTCTGGAAACACCATATATTTT. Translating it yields CASSYDRPISGNTIYF.

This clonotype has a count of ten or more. The CDR3 region is CASSQAANRGYEQYF. The CDR3 DNA follows: TGTGCCAGCAGCCAAGCGGCTAACAGGGGCTACGAGCAGTACTTC. This rearrangement joins TRBV4-2 to TRBJ2-7; 7 positions match TRBD1. CDR3 size: 15 residues. CDR1 is LGHNA, CDR2 YNFKEQ, per germline. V lost 1 base and J lost 3; bases outside the gene matches: 6.

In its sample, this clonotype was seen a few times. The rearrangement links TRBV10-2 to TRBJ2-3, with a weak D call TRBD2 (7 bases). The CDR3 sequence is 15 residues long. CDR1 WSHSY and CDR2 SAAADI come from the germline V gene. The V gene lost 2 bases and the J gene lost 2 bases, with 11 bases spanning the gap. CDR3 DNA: TGCGCCAGCAGTGAGAGGGGGGGAGTCACAGATACGCAGTATTTT. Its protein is CASSERGGVTDTQYF.

CDR3 protein: CASSEAPTGTSAYEQYF. The CDR3 nucleotides are TGTGCCAGCAGTGAGGCCCCAACCGGGACTAGCGCCTACGAGCAGTACTTC. The J gene is TRBJ2-7, the V gene TRBV6-1; 10 positions match TRBD2. J gave up 2 bases and V 3 bases, and 10 bases lay outside the gene matches. The CDR3 totals 17 residues. Germline CDR1 is MNHNS and CDR2 is SASEGT.

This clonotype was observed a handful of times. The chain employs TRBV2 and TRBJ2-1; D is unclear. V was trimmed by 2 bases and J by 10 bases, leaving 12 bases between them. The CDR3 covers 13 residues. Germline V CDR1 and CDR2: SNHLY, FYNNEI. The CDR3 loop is CASSETLGYEQFF. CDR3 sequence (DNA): TGTGCCAGCAGTGAAACGTTGGGGTACGAGCAGTTCTTC.

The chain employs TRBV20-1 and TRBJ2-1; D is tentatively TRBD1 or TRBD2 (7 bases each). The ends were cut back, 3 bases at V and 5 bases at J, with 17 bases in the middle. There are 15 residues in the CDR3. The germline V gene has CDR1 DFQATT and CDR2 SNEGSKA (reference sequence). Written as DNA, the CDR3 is TGCAGTGCTAGGAGCGGGGACAGTCCTAACAATGAGCAGTTCTTC. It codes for CSARSGDSPNNEQFF.

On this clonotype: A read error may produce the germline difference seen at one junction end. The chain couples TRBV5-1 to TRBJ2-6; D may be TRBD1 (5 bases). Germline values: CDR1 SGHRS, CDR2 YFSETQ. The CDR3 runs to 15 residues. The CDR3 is CASSLEGSGANILTF. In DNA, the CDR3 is TGCGCCAGCAGCTTGGAGGGCTCTGGGGCCAACATCCTGACTTTC. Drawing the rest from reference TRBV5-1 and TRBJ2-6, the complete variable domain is KAGVTQTPRYLIKTRGQQVTLSCSPISGHRSVSWYQQTPGQGLQFLFEYFSETQRNKGNFPGRFSGRQFSNSRSEMNVSTLELGDSALYLCASSLEGSGANILTFGAGSRLTVL.

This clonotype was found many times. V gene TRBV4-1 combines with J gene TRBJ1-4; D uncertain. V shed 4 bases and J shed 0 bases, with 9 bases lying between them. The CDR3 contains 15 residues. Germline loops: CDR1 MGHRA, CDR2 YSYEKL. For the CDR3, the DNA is TGCGCCAGCAGCCCCCGGAGAGCAACTAATGAAAAACTGTTTTTT. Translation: CASSPRRATNEKLFF.

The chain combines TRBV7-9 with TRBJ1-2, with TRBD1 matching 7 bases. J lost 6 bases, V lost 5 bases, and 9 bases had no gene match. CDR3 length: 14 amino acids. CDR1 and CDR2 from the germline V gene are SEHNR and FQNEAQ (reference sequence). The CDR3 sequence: CASSQHKGAHGYTF. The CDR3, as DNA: TGTGCCAGCAGCCAACATAAGGGGGCGCATGGCTACACCTTC.

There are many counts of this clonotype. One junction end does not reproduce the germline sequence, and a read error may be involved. CDR3 amino acids: CASSSSGRAIQEAQYF. CDR3 coding DNA: TGTGCCAGCAGCTCAAGCGGGAGGGCGATCCAAGAGGCCCAGTACTTC. The V gene is TRBV5-6, the J gene TRBJ2-5; 10 bases are a match to TRBD2. This CDR3 has 16 amino acids. Germline CDR1 and CDR2: SGHDT and YYEEEE.

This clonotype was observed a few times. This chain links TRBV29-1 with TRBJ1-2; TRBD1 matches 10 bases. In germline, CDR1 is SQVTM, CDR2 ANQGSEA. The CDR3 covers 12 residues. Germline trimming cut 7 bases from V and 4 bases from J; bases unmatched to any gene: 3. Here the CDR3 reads CSARDRGYGYTF. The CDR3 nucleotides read TGCAGCGCCCGGGACAGGGGCTATGGCTACACCTTC. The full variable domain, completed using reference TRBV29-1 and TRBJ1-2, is SAVISQKPSRDICQRGTSLTIQCQVDSQVTMMFWYRQQPGQSLTLIATANQGSEATYESGFVIDKFPISRPNLTFSTLTVSNMSPEDSSIYLCSARDRGYGYTFGSGTRLTVV.

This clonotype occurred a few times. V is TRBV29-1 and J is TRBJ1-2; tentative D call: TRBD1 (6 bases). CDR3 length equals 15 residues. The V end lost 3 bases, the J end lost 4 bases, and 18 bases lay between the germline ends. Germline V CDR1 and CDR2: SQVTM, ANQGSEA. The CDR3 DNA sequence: TGCAGCGTTGACCTGCGACAGGTTACAGGCTATGGCTACACCTTC. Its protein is CSVDLRQVTGYGYTF.

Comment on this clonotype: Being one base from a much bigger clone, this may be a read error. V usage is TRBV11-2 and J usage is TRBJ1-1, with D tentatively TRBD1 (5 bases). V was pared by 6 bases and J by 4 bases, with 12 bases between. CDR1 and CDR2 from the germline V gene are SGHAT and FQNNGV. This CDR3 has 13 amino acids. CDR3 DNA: TGTGCCAGCAGTTGGGCAGGGCGCACTGAAGCTTTCTTT. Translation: CASSWAGRTEAFF.

The CDR3 DNA is TGTGCCAGCAGCTTACAGGGGGCGCCCATGTTAGAGACCCAGTACTTC. Translating gives CASSLQGAPMLETQYF. The V and J genes are TRBV7-2 and TRBJ2-5, with TRBD1 matching over 8 bases. The germline V gene encodes CDR1 SGHTA and CDR2 FQGNSA. J was trimmed by 4 bases and V by 2 bases; bases with no gene match: 9. CDR3 length equals 16 residues.

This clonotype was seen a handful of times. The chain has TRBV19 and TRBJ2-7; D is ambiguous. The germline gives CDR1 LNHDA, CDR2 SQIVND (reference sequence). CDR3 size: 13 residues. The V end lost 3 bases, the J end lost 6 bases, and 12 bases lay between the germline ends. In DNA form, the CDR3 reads TGTGCCAGTAGTATCACTGCTAGTCCCGAGCAGTACTTC. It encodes CASSITASPEQYF.